This TCR beta chain originates from a study of shared clonotypes between healthy human individuals. Terminally differentiated effector memory CD45RA+ cells were excluded from the naive CD8 cells, which were CD45RO-negative and positively selected for CCR7. Findings and limits, study-wide: As a rule, naive subsets had a larger estimated richness than memory subsets.

Libraries were prepared by immunoSEQ multiplex PCR; TCRdb keeps only in-frame clonotypes and omits some of them. The sample lists some 740,000 clones, around 92% occurring once. The junction had 16 bases not matched to a gene; V was cut back by 8 bases and J by 7 bases. This CDR3 comprises 16 residues. The germline V gene encodes CDR1 MNHEY and CDR2 SMNVEV (reference sequence). Notes on this clone: The antigen remains undetermined.

V usage is TRBV27 and J usage is TRBJ1-5, with 8 bases lining up with TRBD1. The TCR sequence derives from a young man in good health. What was sequenced was naive CD8+ T cells sorted from blood. This CDR3 is CASSPRGRGPGQPQHF. CDR3 nucleotide sequence: TGTGCCAGCTCTCCCCGGGGCAGGGGGCCCGGACAGCCCCAGCATTTT.